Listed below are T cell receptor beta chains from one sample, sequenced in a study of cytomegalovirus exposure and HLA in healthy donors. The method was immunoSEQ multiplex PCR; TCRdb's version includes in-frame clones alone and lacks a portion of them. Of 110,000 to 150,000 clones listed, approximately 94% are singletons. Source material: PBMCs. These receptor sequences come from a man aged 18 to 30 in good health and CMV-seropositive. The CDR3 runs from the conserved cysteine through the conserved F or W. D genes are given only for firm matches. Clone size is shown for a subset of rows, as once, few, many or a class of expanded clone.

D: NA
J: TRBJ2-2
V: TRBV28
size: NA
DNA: TGTGCCACTTCCCCCACAGGGGAGGCCGGGGAGCTGTTTTTT
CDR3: CATSPTGEAGELFF

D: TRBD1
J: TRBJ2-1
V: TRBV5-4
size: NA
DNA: TGTGCCAGCAGCACCGGGACAGGGACTATCAATGAGCAGTTCTTC
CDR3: CASSTGTGTINEQFF

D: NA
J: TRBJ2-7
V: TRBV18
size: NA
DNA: TGTGCCAGCTCCTTTTTTCCACCCCGGGTAACCTACGAGCAGTACTTC
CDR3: CASSFFPPRVTYEQYF

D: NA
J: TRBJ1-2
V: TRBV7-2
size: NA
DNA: TGTGCCAGCAGCCCAGTCTATGGCTACACCTTC
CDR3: CASSPVYGYTF

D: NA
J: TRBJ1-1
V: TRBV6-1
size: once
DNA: TGTGCCAGCAGTGGTTCACAACAGGGATTCACTGAAGCTTTCTTT
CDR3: CASSGSQQGFTEAFF

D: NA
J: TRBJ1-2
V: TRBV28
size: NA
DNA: TGTGCCAGCAGTCCCTCGCGCTACGTTACGCGCTACACCTTC
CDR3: CASSPSRYVTRYTF

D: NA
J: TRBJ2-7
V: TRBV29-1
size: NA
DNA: TGCAGCGTCCTAATAGAGGATAAAGGCTACGAGCAGTACTTC
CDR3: CSVLIEDKGYEQYF

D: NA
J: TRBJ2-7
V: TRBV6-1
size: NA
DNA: TGTGCCAGCACTCTAGTATGGTCCTACGAGCAGTACTTC
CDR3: CASTLVWSYEQYF

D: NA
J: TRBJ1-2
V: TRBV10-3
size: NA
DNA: TGTGCCATCAGTGTAACATCTCCCGCCTATGGCTACACCTTC
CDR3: CAISVTSPAYGYTF

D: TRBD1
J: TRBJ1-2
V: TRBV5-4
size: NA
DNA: TGTGCCAGCAGGCCAGGGGGAGATAACTATGGCTACACCTTC
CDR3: CASRPGGDNYGYTF

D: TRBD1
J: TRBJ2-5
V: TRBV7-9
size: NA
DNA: TGTGCCAGCAGCTCTCCCGACAGGGAAGAGACCCAGTACTTC
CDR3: CASSSPDREETQYF

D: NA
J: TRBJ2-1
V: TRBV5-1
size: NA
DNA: TGCGCCAGCAGCTTGGAGCGGCCACAGAATGAGCAGTTCTTC
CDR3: CASSLERPQNEQFF

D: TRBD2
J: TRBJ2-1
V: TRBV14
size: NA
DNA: TGTGCCAGCAACCACCGGCTAGCGGGGATCAATGAGCAGTTCTTC
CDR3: CASNHRLAGINEQFF

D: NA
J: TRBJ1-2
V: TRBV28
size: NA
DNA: TGTGCCAGCAGTTGGATGGGAGTCAGAGTTCCTAACTATGGCTACACCTTC
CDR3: CASSWMGVRVPNYGYTF

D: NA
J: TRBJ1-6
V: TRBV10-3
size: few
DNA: TGTGCCATCAGTGAGGGAGCCCAGGGCAGCGATTCACCCCTCCACTTT
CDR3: CAISEGAQGSDSPLHF

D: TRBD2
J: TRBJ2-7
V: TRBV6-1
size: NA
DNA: TGTGCCAGCACCGAAGGACTAGCTGGCTACGAGCAGTACTTC
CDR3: CASTEGLAGYEQYF

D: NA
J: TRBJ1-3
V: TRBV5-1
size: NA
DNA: TGCGCCAGCGGCGGCCCGAGCTCTGGAAACACCATATATTTT
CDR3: CASGGPSSGNTIYF

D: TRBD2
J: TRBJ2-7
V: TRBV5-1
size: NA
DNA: TGCGCCAGCAGCTTGGCCCCTAGCGGGGTCTCAGAGCAGTACTTC
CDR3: CASSLAPSGVSEQYF

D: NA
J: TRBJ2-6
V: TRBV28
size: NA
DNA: TGTGCCAGCGCATACCCGGCAGCGAACTCTGGGGCCAACGTCCTGACTTTC
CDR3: CASAYPAANSGANVLTF

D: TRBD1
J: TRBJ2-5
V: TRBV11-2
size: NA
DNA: TGTGCCAGCAGCTCCCACACAGGGGGCGAAGAGACCCAGTACTTC
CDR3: CASSSHTGGEETQYF

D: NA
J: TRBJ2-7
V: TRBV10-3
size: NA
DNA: TGTGCCATCGCGGCGGGTCCATCCTACGAGCAGTACTTC
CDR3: CAIAAGPSYEQYF

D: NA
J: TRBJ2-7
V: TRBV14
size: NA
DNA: TGTGCCAGCAGCCAAGAGAACCAGGGAGGCGAGCAGTACTTC
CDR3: CASSQENQGGEQYF

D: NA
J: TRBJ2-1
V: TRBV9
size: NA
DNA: TGTGCCAGCAGCGGACAAGGTGGGCCCCGGCTCTACAATGAGCAGTTCTTC
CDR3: CASSGQGGPRLYNEQFF

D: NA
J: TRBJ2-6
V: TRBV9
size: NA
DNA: TGTGCCAGCAGCGTATGGGCTTCTGGGGCCAACGTCCTGACTTTC
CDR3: CASSVWASGANVLTF

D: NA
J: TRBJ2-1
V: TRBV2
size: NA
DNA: TGTGCCAGCATGGGACGAGGGCGGGGAAAAGGGTACAATGAGCAGTTCTTC
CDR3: CASMGRGRGKGYNEQFF

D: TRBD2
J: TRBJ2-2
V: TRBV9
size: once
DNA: TGTGCCAGCAGCGACCCCTCGGGACTACCCACGGACACCGGGGAGCTGTTTTTT
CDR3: CASSDPSGLPTDTGELFF

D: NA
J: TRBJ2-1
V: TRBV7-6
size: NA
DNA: TGTGCCAGCAGCTTAGTTTTGGGGGCCCCCAGGAGGTACAATGAGCAGTTCTTC
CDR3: CASSLVLGAPRRYNEQFF

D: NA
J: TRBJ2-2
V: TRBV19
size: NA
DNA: TGTGCCAGTAGTATCAGGGGACAGAACACCGGGGAGCTGTTTTTT
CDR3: CASSIRGQNTGELFF

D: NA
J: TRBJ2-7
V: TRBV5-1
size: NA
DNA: TGCGCCAGCAGTTCTGACAGGAGCTACGAGCAGTACTTC
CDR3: CASSSDRSYEQYF

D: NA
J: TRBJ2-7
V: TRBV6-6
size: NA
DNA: TGTGCCAGCACCACGGACTCGACCTCCGCCGAGCAGTACTTC
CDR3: CASTTDSTSAEQYF

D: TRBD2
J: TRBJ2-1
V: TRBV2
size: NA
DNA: TGTGCCAGCAGTGTCTCTCGGGGGGACAATGAGCAGTTCTTC
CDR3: CASSVSRGDNEQFF

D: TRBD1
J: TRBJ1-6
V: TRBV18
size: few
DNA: TGTGCCAGCTCACAGGGACAGGGGGTCGGTTCACCCCTCCACTTT
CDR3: CASSQGQGVGSPLHF

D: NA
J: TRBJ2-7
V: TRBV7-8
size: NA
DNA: TGTGCCAGCAGCTTAGACATATCCTACGAGCAGTACTTC
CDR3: CASSLDISYEQYF

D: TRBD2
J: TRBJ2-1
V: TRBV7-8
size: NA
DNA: TGTGCCAGCAGCCTACAGGGACTAGACATCAACAATGAGCAGTTCTTC
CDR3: CASSLQGLDINNEQFF

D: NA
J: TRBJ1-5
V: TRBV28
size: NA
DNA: TGTGCCAGCAGTTGGCAGGGCTGGCAGCCCCAGCATTTT
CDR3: CASSWQGWQPQHF

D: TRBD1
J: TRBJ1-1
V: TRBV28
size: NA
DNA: TGTGCCAGCAGTGTCCACAGGGGCGGCACTGAAGCTTTCTTT
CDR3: CASSVHRGGTEAFF